Listed below are T cell receptor beta chains from one sample, sequenced in a study of identical twins. MiXCR, run by TCRdb on the 5' RACE reads, gives a single entry per CDR3 protein. Altogether 1.5 million to 2 million distinct CDR3 sequences are present, more than 30% being singletons, with the ten largest covering about 0.3%. Specimen: cord blood. The receptors were sampled from a newborn girl in good health. The CDR3 runs from the conserved cysteine through the conserved F or W. The D gene is left open where the match is weak. Clone size is shown for a subset of rows, as once, few, many or a class of expanded clone.

d_call cdr3_length clone_size v_call cdr3_aa
NA 16 NA TRBV24-1 CAPPGTGSSSYNEQFF
TRBD2 15 NA TRBV10-2 CARTPSGGVADTQYF
TRBD1 15 NA TRBV27 CASSRTGTPNYGYTF
NA 14 few TRBV6-5 CASSYGKGGDTQYF
NA 15 NA TRBV15 CATSRHPGTEDIQYF
NA 13 few TRBV6-1 CASSEVVNTEAFF
NA 14 few TRBV2 CASSGGRRYQPQHF
NA 12 NA TRBV6-1 CASNPTPYEQYF
NA 14 few TRBV7-2 CASSFGGEWNGYTF
TRBD1 15 NA TRBV11-1 CASSSNKGAQETQYF
NA 16 NA TRBV5-6 CASSLFASLSQETQYF
TRBD2 16 NA TRBV28 CASSAPGLVDLDEQYF
TRBD1 14 once TRBV12-3/TRBV12-4 CASSQTGRYSPPHF
TRBD1 14 NA TRBV27 CASSPGQGAYTIYF
NA 16 NA TRBV5-1 CAGSFRAAVGNQPQHF
NA 14 few TRBV20-1 CSARVNGRSYEQYF
NA 12 few TRBV12-3/TRBV12-4 CASSLIVNEQFF
TRBD2 14 few TRBV7-2 CATSSGGAYNEQFF
NA 14 NA TRBV7-9 CASSSFLGQETQYF
NA 15 NA TRBV12-3/TRBV12-4 CASSLNEGGGTEAFF
NA 14 NA TRBV6-1 CASGAPSLGDIQYF
NA 14 few TRBV10-1 CASSESPGQETQYF